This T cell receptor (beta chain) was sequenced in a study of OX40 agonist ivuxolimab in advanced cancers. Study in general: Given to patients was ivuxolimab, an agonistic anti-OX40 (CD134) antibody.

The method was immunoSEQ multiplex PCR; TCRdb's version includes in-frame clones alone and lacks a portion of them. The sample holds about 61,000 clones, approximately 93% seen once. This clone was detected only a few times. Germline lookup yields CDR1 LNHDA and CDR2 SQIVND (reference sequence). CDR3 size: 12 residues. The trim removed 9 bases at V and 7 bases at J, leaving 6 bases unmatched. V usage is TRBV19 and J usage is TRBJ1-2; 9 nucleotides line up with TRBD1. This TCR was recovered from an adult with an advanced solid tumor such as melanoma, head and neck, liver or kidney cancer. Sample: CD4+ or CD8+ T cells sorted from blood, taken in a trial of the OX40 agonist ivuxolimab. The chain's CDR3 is CASTGTGRGYTF. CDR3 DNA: TGTGCCAGCACCGGGACAGGGCGTGGCTACACCTTC.